The 13 T cell receptor beta chains below all came from one sample that was sequenced in a study of blood T cell repertoires in COVID-19. Profiling relied on immunoSEQ multiplex PCR, and the TCRdb table lists in-frame clones only, not all of them. This table holds approximately 140,000 clones, around three quarters found once. Material: peripheral blood. These receptors were obtained from a man between 45 and 60 years old with acute or convalescent COVID-19.

The rearrangement joins TRBV5-1 to TRBJ1-5; D gene uncertain. Germline CDR1 is SGHRS and CDR2 is YFSETQ. The CDR3 runs 19 residues. V lost 2 bases and J lost 2, with 23 bases in between. The CDR3 DNA is TGCGCCAGCAGCTTTCTTTTGGGCCCCCACTCTTATGGCAATCAGCCCCAGCATTTT. Translating gives CASSFLLGPHSYGNQPQHF. Full variable domain (rest looked up from reference TRBV5-1 and TRBJ1-5): KAGVTQTPRYLIKTRGQQVTLSCSPISGHRSVSWYQQTPGQGLQFLFEYFSETQRNKGNFPGRFSGRQFSNSRSEMNVSTLELGDSALYLCASSFLLGPHSYGNQPQHFGDGTRLSIL.

The genes are TRBV11-2 and TRBJ2-7, with 8 positions matching TRBD1. The CDR3 runs 14 residues. V was pared by 7 bases and J by 0 bases, with 5 bases of the junction left unmatched. CDR1 SGHAT and CDR2 FQNNGV come from the germline V gene. The DNA for the CDR3 is TGTGCCAGCACCAGGACAGGGATCTCCTACGAGCAGTACTTC. Residues: CASTRTGISYEQYF.

V usage is TRBV11-2 and J usage is TRBJ1-6; D is possibly TRBD1 (5 bases). In germline, CDR1 is SGHAT, CDR2 FQNNGV. Trimming cost V 7 bases and J 8 bases, with 18 bases left between them. The CDR3 loop spans 15 amino acids. The CDR3 here is CASTPRGGFDSPLHF. CDR3 nucleotides: TGTGCCAGCACCCCCCGGGGGGGATTTGATTCACCCCTCCACTTT.

V is TRBV6-5 and J is TRBJ2-1, with D possibly matching TRBD2 (6 bases). This CDR3 region has 15 residues. V was clipped by 5 bases and J by 0 bases, with 11 bases between them. CDR1 and CDR2 from the germline V gene are MNHEY and SVGAGI. The CDR3 nucleotides read TGTGCCAGCAGTCCGACTAGTTTCTCCTACAATGAGCAGTTCTTC. This encodes CASSPTSFSYNEQFF.

The chain couples TRBV6-6 to TRBJ1-1; D not certain. Germline V gene data show CDR1 as MNHNY and CDR2 as SVGAGI (reference sequence). V was cut by 0 bases and J by 4 bases, with 9 bases left in between. The CDR3 is made up of 14 amino acids. Written as DNA, the CDR3 is TGTGCCAGCAGTTACTCGAGGGTCGCCACTGAAGCTTTCTTT. Translated, it gives CASSYSRVATEAFF.

In DNA, the CDR3 is TGTGCCAGCAGCTCACGGGGACAGGGGATAGGGCAAGAGACCCAGTACTTC. Translation: CASSSRGQGIGQETQYF. The chain carries TRBV13 and TRBJ2-5; 10 bases align to TRBD1. CDR3 length: 17 residues. Germline V gene data show CDR1 as PRHDT and CDR2 as FYEKMQ (reference sequence). Trimming at V came to 4 bases and at J to 2 bases, leaving 10 bases not matched to a gene.

A single count supports this clone. The V and J genes are TRBV9 and TRBJ2-1, with D unresolved. CDR1 is SGDLS and CDR2 is YYNGEE in the germline V gene. V lost 0 bases, J lost 4 bases, and 5 bases lay in between. The CDR3 spans 13 residues. Here the CDR3 reads CASSVDGYNEQFF. The CDR3 DNA sequence: TGTGCCAGCAGCGTAGACGGGTACAATGAGCAGTTCTTC.

V and J are TRBV10-3 and TRBJ1-3; D unresolved. Trimming pared 4 bases from V and 2 bases from J, leaving 12 bases between. The CDR3 spans 15 residues. Germline V gene lookup returns CDR1 ENHRY and CDR2 SYGVKD. CDR3 loop: CAISGGGSTGNTIYF. CDR3 DNA: TGTGCCATCAGTGGGGGAGGGAGTACTGGAAACACCATATATTTT.

The chain links TRBV19 to TRBJ2-2, with 13 bases fitting TRBD2. The V gene end was trimmed by 6 bases and the J gene end by 7 bases; junction bases not matched to a gene: 5. The CDR3 has 15 amino acids. CDR1 LNHDA and CDR2 SQIVND come from the germline V gene (reference sequence). CDR3 in amino acids: CASRPTSGGNGELFF. CDR3 coding DNA: TGTGCCAGTAGACCGACTAGCGGGGGGAACGGGGAGCTGTTTTTT.

The chain employs TRBV5-6 and TRBJ1-2; D is undetermined. V lost 0 bases and J 5 bases, leaving 14 bases between the germline ends. Germline-derived CDR1 and CDR2 are SGHDT and YYEEEE. CDR3 size: 15 residues. CDR3 nucleotides: TGTGCCAGCAGCTTGGGAGGTGTGGGTTTATATGGCTACACCTTC. This codes for CASSLGGVGLYGYTF.

The chain recombines TRBV29-1 with TRBJ2-2, with TRBD1 matching over 8 bases. CDR3 length equals 17 residues. CDR1 is SQVTM and CDR2 is ANQGSEA in the germline V gene. The junction had 10 bases not matched to a gene; V was cut back by 2 bases and J by 2 bases. In nucleotides, the CDR3 is TGCAGCGTTGAATCGGACAGGGACAACTACAACACCGGGGAGCTGTTTTTT. This gives the protein CSVESDRDNYNTGELFF.

The chain is built from TRBV28 and TRBJ1-5, with a possible D match to TRBD1 (5 bases). The CDR3 runs to 16 residues. CDR1 and CDR2 from the germline V gene are MDHEN and SYDVKM. The V and J ends lost 8 bases and 3 bases respectively, with 20 bases between them. The CDR3 coding sequence is TGTGCCAGCTTAGGAATCAGGACAAGACTCAATCAGCCCCAGCATTTT. It yields the protein CASLGIRTRLNQPQHF.

The V call is TRBV30, the J call TRBJ2-3; 8 bases agree with TRBD2. The CDR3 contains 15 residues. CDR1 and CDR2 from the germline V gene are GTSNPN and SVGIG (reference sequence). J was trimmed by 4 bases and V by 0 bases; bases with no gene match: 6. CDR3 region: CAWSVQSGGADTQYF. The CDR3 DNA reads TGTGCCTGGAGTGTACAGAGCGGGGGTGCAGATACGCAGTATTTT.